This TCR beta chain was retrieved from a study of blood T cell repertoires in COVID-19. Across the study: The cDNA or gDNA used as material had been derived from T cells, B-cell-depleted T cells, or PBMCs.

Original data processing: Counts of nucleated cells, estimated from reference gene primer amplification, were obtained. Using immunoSEQ multiplex PCR, the repertoire was profiled, and TCRdb retains in-frame clones only, with some absent. That table is the source of V, J and clone size, and D and trimming were worked out from the DNA. The table includes 60,000 to 75,000 clones, about 70% detected once. Germline V gene data show CDR1 as MNHEY and CDR2 as SMNVEV (reference sequence). The CDR3 is 15 residues long. Losses at the gene ends were 1 base for V and 8 bases for J; bases not matched to a gene: 8.

The gene calls are TRBV27 and TRBJ1-5; 7 nucleotides agree with TRBD1. The source material was peripheral blood. The TCR originated in a woman of 80 years or more with acute or convalescent COVID-19. This CDR3 reads CASSLYRGLEEPQHF. The CDR3 DNA is TGTGCCAGCAGTTTATACAGGGGACTAGAAGAGCCCCAGCATTTT.